This T cell receptor (beta chain) was captured by sequencing in a study of blood T cell repertoires in COVID-19 (dated by TCRdb to about 2020). In the study overall: The collaborator samples originated in the United States, Italy and Spain and spanned the acute and convalescent phases of COVID-19. The prospective study material was composed of cDNA or gDNA derived from T cells, B-cell-depleted T cells, or PBMCs. The dataset comprised deeply sampled blood TCRbeta repertoires from subjects exposed to, actively infected with, or recovered from COVID-19. The repertoires were released in a freely available public database intended as a resource for research on the immune response to SARS-CoV-2. Samples were obtained from the ongoing ImmuneRACE study (first 160 participants) and from some 1,200 subjects provided by 6 global collaborators. Sample metadata almost always included a de-identified subject ID, COVID-19 status, age in years and sex. HLA class I and class II types, where available, came from metadata supplied by the sample provider rather than from assay-based typing.

Participants in the prospective study were enrolled through a virtual design, were aged roughly 18 to 100 years, and lived in approximately 25 United States geographic areas. In the prospective study, cohorts were assigned on the basis of participant-reported clinical history obtained from a screening survey and a study questionnaire. Recovered participants in ImmuneRACE Cohort 3 were defined by two consecutive negative NP/OP PCR tests, clearance by a healthcare professional, or resolution of symptoms. In the prospective study, whole blood, serum and a nasopharyngeal or oropharyngeal swab were collected from each participant by mobile phlebotomists. Participants in the prospective study had the option to provide additional blood draws and questionnaires over a roughly 2-month period. Prospective study blood samples were shipped either frozen or at room temperature before DNA extraction. The immunoSEQ Assay, a bias-controlled multiplex PCR, was used to amplify TCRbeta CDR3 regions from genomic DNA. The authors' pipeline ran thus. The number of nucleated cells in each sample was estimated from the amplification of reference gene primers within the assay. To quantify the absolute abundance of each unique TCRbeta CDR3 rearrangement, sequence reads were collapsed and filtered. For each sample, productive Simpson clonality was calculated by taking the square root of Simpson's diversity index across productive rearrangements. TCRdb re-hosts the immuneACCESS table, in-frame sequences only. Its copies lack some clones; in the studies checked, an unresolved V gene accounts for under half of them, and the cause for the rest is not known. The DNA was the basis for D and trimming; V, J and clone size are from that table. The sample profile shows 150,000 to 200,000 clones; 88% of them were found once. The top ten constitute approximately 9% of the sample.

The investigation overall reported the following: The quantity of clinical and demographic metadata differed by source and by participant and was supplied without curation.

To note about this clone: Which antigen it targets is not known. Per-nucleotide qualities are absent, and no much larger clonotype sits a single base away.

The TCR comes from a woman aged 18-29 years who had recovered from COVID-19. The source material was PBMCs or T cells enriched from blood (not recorded which).

Here the CDR3 is given as CASSAQGDPGTDTQYF. In nucleotides, the sequence is TGTGCCAGTAGCGCACAGGGGGACCCTGGCACAGATACGCAGTATTTT. Rearrangement joined TRBV19 to TRBJ2-3, with 8 bases matching TRBD1. V trim: 6 bases; J trim: 1 base; unmatched bases: 9. The CDR3 starts with the cysteine, ends with the phenylalanine, and has 16 residues. Of all the DNA, just the CDR3 is kept, 48 bases in frame from base 1. CDR1 and CDR2, looked up from the germline V gene (reference sequence), are LNHDA and SQIVND.